The clone carrying this T cell receptor beta chain was picked up many times. This CDR3 region has 16 residues. After removal of 1 base from V and 7 bases from J, the junction contained 8 bases not matched to a gene. Germline V gene sequence: CDR1 SGHAT, CDR2 FQNNGV. The investigators amplified TCR beta CDR3 regions from RNA transcripts. TCR CDR3 regions were first amplified by RT-PCR with HTBI primers. One entry per CDR3 protein results from TCRdb running MiXCR on the multiplex PCR reads. The table lists 600,000 to 850,000 distinct CDR3 sequences, over 15% of them singletons. The record originates from a study of T cells in Graves' hyperthyroidism and ophthalmopathy.

V gene TRBV11-2 combines with J gene TRBJ2-1; 9 bases line up with TRBD1. Sequencing was carried out using blood. The TCR sequence derives from a woman in her fifties or sixties with Graves' hyperthyroidism that later progressed to Graves' ophthalmopathy. CDR3 loop: CASSLAQQGARNEQFF. In nucleotides, the CDR3 is TGTGCCAGCAGCTTAGCCCAACAGGGGGCGCGGAATGAGCAGTTCTTC.